Listed here is a single T cell receptor beta chain. This clone was observed many times. No cognate antigen has been identified for it. The record has no base qualities; no much larger clone is one base away. The CDR3 holds 15 amino acids from the cysteine to the phenylalanine. Only the CDR3 portion is preserved as DNA: 45 bases, with reading frame beginning at the first base. The germline V gene supplies CDR1 MGHDK and CDR2 SYGVNS. Deletion took 2 bases off V and 8 bases off J, with a span of 15 bases between the germline ends. Whole blood was collected in K2EDTA tubes by collaborating institutions according to the institutions' own protocols. For TCRbeta analysis, collaborators shipped samples as frozen whole blood, isolated PBMCs, or DNA extracted from either of those sample types. The data derive from a study of blood T cell repertoires in COVID-19 (dated by TCRdb to the early 2020s). About the full investigation: Samples from collaborators originated in the United States, Italy and Spain and spanned both the acute and convalescent phases of COVID-19. The material from the prospective study consisted of cDNA or gDNA derived from T cells, B-cell-depleted T cells, or PBMCs. Subjects who had been exposed to COVID-19, were actively infected with it, or had recovered from it provided the deeply sampled blood TCRbeta repertoires that made up the dataset. The repertoires were released in a freely available public database meant as a resource for research on the immune response to SARS-CoV-2. Samples were obtained from the ongoing ImmuneRACE study (first 160 participants) and from 1,254 subjects provided by 6 global collaborators. A de-identified subject ID, COVID-19 status, age in years and sex were almost always included in the sample metadata. Where HLA class I and class II types were available, the types were taken from metadata supplied by the sample provider, not from assay-based typing. Study-level results and caveats: The quantity of clinical and demographic metadata differed by source and by participant and was supplied without curation.

TCRbeta CDR3 regions were amplified from genomic DNA using the immunoSEQ Assay, a bias-controlled multiplex PCR. For the original study's pipeline: Nucleated cell counts per sample were estimated from amplification of reference gene primers within the assay. To quantify the absolute abundance of each unique TCRbeta CDR3 rearrangement, sequence reads were collapsed and filtered. Productive Simpson clonality was computed per sample as the square root of Simpson's diversity index over productive rearrangements. This is the immuneACCESS table as TCRdb keeps it, with only in-frame sequences that have V and J called. A part of the clones is gone; compared with another copy, unresolved V genes explain less than half, and the rest is unexplained. For V, J and clone size, that table is used; D and trimming come from the DNA. This sample comprises roughly 93,000 clones, around 87% of them detected only once. The ten most abundant clones make up around 1% of the sample.

Material: peripheral blood. This TCR was sampled from a human donor in a cohort sampled during active COVID-19. The chain is assembled from TRBV25-1 and TRBJ1-4, with a weak D call of TRBD1 (6 bases match). The sequence in DNA is TGTGCCAGCAGTGAAGCGACAGGTAATCCGGAAAAACTGTTTTTT. This gives the protein CASSEATGNPEKLFF.